This entry concerns a single T cell receptor (beta chain). Antigen unknown. J was trimmed by 9 bases and V by 4 bases; bases with no gene match: 15. The germline CDR1 and CDR2 sequences are MDHEN and SYDVKM. The CDR3 is made up of 15 amino acids. This entry comes from a study of blood T cells in healthy people across ages. For the second PCR, which ran for about 7 to 11 cycles, a sample-barcoded 5' primer and a J-beta primer mix were used. TCRdb analysed the 5' RACE reads with MiXCR anew, one entry per CDR3 protein. The sample lists approximately 1.5 million distinct CDR3 sequences, about 42% occurring once. Researchers collected about 10 milliliters of peripheral blood from every single donor. Study results and limitations: Older age went with lower TCR beta diversity per million T cells, in a roughly linear way. Not knowing donor CMV status may have confounded expanded clonotype changes. From one million sequenced T cells, diversity estimates were lower bounds.

The rearrangement uses TRBV28 and TRBJ2-7, with 7 bases identical to TRBD1. The clonotype was recovered from a woman between 18 and 29 years old in good health. Sequencing input: blood. CDR3 region: CASSSTGNIWRGQYF. For the CDR3, the DNA is TGTGCCAGCAGTTCGACAGGGAATATTTGGCGCGGGCAGTACTTC.